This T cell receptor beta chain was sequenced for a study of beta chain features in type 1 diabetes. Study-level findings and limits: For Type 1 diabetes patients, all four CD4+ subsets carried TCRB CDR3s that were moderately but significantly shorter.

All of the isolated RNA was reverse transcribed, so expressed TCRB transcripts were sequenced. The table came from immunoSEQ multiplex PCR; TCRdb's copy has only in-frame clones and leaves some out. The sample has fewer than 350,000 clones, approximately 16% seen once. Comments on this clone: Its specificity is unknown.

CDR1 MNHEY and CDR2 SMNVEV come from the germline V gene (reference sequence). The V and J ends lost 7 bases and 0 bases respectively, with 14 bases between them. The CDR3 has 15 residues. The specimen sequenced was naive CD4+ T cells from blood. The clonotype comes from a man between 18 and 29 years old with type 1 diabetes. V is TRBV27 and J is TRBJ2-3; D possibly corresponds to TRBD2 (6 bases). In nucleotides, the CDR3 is TGTGCCAGCACGCGCGGGATCTACAGCACAGATACGCAGTATTTT. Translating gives CASTRGIYSTDTQYF.